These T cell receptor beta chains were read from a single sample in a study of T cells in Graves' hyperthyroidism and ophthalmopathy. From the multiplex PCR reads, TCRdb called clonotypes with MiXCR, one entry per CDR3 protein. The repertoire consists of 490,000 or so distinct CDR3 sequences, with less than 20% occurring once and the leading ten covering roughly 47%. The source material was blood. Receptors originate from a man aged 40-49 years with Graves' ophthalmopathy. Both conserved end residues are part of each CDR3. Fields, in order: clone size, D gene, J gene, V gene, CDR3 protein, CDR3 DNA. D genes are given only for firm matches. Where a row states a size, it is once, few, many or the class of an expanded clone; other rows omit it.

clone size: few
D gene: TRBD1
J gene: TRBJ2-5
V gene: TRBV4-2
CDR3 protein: CASSQDRAGGAETQYF
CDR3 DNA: TGTGCCAGCAGCCAAGATAGGGCAGGGGGCGCGGAGACCCAGTACTTC

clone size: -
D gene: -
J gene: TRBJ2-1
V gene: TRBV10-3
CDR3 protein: CAISESLRATNEQFF
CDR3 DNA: TGTGCCATCAGTGAGTCGTTGCGGGCTACCAATGAGCAGTTCTTC

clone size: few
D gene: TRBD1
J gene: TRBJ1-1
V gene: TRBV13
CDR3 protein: CASSEDRGSAFF
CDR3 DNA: TGTGCCAGCAGCGAGGACAGGGGGTCAGCTTTCTTT

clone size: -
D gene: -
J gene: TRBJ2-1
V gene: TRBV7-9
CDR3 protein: CASSHLGDNEQFF
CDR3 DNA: TGTGCCAGCAGCCACCTCGGGGACAATGAGCAGTTCTTC

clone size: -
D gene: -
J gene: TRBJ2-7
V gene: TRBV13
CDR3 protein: CASSPTGTSSSYEQYF
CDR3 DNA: TGTGCCAGCAGCCCAACGGGGACTTCCAGCTCCTACGAGCAGTACTTC

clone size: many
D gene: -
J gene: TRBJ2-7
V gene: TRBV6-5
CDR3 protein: CASSYKVASYEQYF
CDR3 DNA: TGTGCCAGCAGTTACAAGGTGGCCTCCTACGAGCAGTACTTC

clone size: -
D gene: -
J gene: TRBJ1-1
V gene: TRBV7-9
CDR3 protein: CASSLEPYTEAFF
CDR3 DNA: TGTGCCAGCAGCTTGGAACCTTACACTGAAGCTTTCTTT

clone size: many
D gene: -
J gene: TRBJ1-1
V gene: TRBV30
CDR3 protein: CAWGGERRNTEAFF
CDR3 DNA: TGTGCCTGGGGTGGGGAACGGAGGAACACTGAAGCTTTCTTT

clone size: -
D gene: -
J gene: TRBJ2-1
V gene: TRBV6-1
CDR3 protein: CASSVTATPYNEQFF
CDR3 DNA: TGTGCCAGCAGCGTGACAGCGACTCCCTACAATGAGCAGTTCTTC

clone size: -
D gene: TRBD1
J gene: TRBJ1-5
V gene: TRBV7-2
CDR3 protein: CASSLAGQGKQPQHF
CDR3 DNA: TGTGCCAGCAGCTTGGCCGGACAGGGTAAACAGCCCCAGCATTTT

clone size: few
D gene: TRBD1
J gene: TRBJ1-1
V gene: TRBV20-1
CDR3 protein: CSARDRGGPEAFF
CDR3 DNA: TGCAGTGCTAGAGATCGAGGGGGCCCTGAAGCTTTCTTT

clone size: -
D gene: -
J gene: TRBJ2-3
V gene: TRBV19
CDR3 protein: CASRAQGVGTDTQYF
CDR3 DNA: TGTGCCAGTAGAGCCCAAGGGGTAGGCACAGATACGCAGTATTTT

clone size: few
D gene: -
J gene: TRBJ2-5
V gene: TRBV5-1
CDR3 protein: CASSFRPGLIQETQYF
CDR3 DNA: TGCGCCAGCAGCTTCAGACCGGGACTTATCCAAGAGACCCAGTACTTC

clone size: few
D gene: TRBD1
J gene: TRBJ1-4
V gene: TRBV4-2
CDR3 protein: CASSQQGQLNEKLFF
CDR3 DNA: TGTGCCAGCAGCCAGCAGGGACAGCTGAATGAAAAACTGTTTTTT

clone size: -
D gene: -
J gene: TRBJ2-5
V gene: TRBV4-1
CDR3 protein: CASSQAGQGRETQYF
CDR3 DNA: TGCGCCAGCAGCCAGGCGGGCCAGGGCCGGGAGACCCAGTACTTC

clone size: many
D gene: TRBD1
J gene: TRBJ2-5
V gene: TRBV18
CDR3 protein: CASSTGTGEETQYF
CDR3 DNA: TGTGCCAGCTCAACCGGGACAGGGGAAGAGACCCAGTACTTC

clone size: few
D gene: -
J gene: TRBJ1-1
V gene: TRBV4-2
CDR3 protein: CASSQEEGRWAFF
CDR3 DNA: TGTGCCAGCAGCCAAGAAGAGGGCCGGTGGGCTTTCTTT

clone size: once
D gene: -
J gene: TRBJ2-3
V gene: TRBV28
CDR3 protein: CASSPGNADTQYF
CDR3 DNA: TGTGCCAGCAGCCCAGGGAATGCAGATACGCAGTATTTT

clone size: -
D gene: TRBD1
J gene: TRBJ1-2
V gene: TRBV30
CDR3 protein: CAWGQGNAGYTF
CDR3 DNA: TGTGCCTGGGGACAGGGCAATGCTGGCTACACCTTC

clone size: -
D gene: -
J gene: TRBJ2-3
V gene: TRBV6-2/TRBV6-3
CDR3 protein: CASSWGERASDTQYF
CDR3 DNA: TGTGCCAGCAGTTGGGGTGAGAGGGCGTCAGATACGCAGTATTTT

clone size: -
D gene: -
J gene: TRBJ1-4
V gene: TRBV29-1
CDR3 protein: CSAETGSAEKLFF
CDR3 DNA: TGCAGCGCTGAAACGGGCAGCGCTGAAAAACTGTTTTTT

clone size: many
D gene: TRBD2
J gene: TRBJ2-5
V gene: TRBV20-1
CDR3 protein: CSAEGSGGKKETQYF
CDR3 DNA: TGCAGTGCGGAGGGTAGCGGGGGCAAAAAAGAGACCCAGTACTTC

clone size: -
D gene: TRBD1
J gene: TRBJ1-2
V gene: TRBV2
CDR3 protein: CASSEATGAGYTF
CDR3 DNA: TGTGCCAGCAGTGAAGCTACAGGGGCGGGCTACACCTTC

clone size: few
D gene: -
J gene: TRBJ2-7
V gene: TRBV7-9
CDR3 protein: CASSLVAGFNEQYF
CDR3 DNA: TGTGCCAGCAGCTTAGTTGCAGGGTTTAACGAGCAGTACTTC

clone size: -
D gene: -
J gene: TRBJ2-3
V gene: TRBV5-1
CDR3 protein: CASSLASKSTDTQYF
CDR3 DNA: TGCGCCAGCAGCTTGGCCAGTAAAAGCACAGATACGCAGTATTTT

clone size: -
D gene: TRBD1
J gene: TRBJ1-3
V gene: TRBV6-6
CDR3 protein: CASSYSRTGVNTIYF
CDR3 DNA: TGTGCCAGCAGTTACTCCAGGACAGGGGTAAACACCATATATTTT

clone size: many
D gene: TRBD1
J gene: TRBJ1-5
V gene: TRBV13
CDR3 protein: CASSFGTGGGQPQHF
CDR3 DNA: TGTGCCAGCAGCTTCGGGACAGGGGGCGGGCAGCCCCAGCATTTT

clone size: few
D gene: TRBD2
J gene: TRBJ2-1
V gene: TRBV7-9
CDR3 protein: CASSFTGLAGYNEQFF
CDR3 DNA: TGTGCCAGCAGCTTTACGGGACTAGCGGGATACAATGAGCAGTTCTTC

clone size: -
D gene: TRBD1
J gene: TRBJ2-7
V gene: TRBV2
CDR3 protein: CASSESLGGHYEQYF
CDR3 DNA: TGTGCCAGCAGTGAAAGTCTAGGGGGCCACTACGAGCAGTACTTC

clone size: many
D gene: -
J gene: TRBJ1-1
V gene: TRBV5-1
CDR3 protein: CASTLARPGNTEAFF
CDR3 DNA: TGCGCCAGCACCCTGGCCCGACCAGGGAACACTGAAGCTTTCTTT

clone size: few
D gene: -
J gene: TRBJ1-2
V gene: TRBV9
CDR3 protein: CASSVGKDFNYGYTF
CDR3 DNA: TGTGCCAGCAGCGTGGGGAAGGATTTTAACTATGGCTACACCTTC

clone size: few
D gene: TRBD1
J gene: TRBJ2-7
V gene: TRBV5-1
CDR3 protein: CASSAGQVIGEQYF
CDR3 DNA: TGCGCCAGCAGCGCGGGACAGGTTATCGGCGAGCAGTACTTC

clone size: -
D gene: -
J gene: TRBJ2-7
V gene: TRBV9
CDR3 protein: CASSLGSEGTYEQYF
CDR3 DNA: TGTGCCAGCAGCTTGGGAAGCGAGGGTACCTACGAGCAGTACTTC

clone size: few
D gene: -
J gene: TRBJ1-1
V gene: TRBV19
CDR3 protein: CASEIRVGGTEAFF
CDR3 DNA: TGTGCCAGTGAGATTCGAGTCGGAGGCACTGAAGCTTTCTTT

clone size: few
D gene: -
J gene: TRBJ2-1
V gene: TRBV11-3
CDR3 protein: CASSLGPQPQFF
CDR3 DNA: TGTGCCAGCAGCTTGGGGCCTCAACCGCAGTTCTTC

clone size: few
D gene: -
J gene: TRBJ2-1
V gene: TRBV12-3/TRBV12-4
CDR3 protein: CASSLRQGSRDEQFF
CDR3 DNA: TGTGCCAGCAGTTTAAGGCAGGGGTCAAGGGATGAGCAGTTCTTC

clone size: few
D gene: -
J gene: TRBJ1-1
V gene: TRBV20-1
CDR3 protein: CSAPPGRMNTEAFF
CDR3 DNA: TGCAGTGCCCCTCCGGGGAGGATGAACACTGAAGCTTTCTTT

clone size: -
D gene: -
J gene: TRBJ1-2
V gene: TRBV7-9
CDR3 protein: CASSFQGQLGYTF
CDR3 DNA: TGTGCCAGCAGCTTTCAGGGGCAGCTGGGCTACACCTTC

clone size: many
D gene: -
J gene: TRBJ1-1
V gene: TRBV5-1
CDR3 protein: CASSLQGRDTEAFF
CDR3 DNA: TGCGCCAGCAGCTTACAGGGCCGGGACACTGAAGCTTTCTTT

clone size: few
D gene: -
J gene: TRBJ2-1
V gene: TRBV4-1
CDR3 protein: CASSQGGGRSNEQFF
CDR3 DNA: TGCGCCAGCAGCCAAGGCGGAGGGAGATCCAATGAGCAGTTCTTC

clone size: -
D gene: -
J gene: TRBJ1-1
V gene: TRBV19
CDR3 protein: CASSIMRQGFQNAEAFF
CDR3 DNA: TGTGCCAGTAGTATAATGCGGCAGGGGTTTCAGAACGCTGAAGCTTTCTTT

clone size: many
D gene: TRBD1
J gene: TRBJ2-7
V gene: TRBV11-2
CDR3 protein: CASSSYRGPSYEQYF
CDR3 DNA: TGTGCCAGCAGCTCCTACAGGGGGCCCTCCTACGAGCAGTACTTC

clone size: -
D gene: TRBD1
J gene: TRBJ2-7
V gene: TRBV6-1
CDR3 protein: CASTRGQSGGSYEQYF
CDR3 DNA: TGTGCCAGCACTAGAGGACAATCAGGGGGCTCCTACGAGCAGTACTTC

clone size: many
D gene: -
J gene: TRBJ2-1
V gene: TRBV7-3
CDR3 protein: CASSLTDSSYNEQFF
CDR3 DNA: TGTGCCAGCAGCTTAACGGATAGCTCCTACAATGAGCAGTTCTTC

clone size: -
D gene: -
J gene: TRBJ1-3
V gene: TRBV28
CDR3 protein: CASSPGYTIYF
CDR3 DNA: TGTGCCAGCAGTCCAGGGTACACCATATATTTT

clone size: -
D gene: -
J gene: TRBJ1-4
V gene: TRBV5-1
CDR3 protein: CASTARPDGEKLFF
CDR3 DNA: TGCGCCAGCACCGCGCGGCCCGACGGGGAAAAACTGTTTTTT

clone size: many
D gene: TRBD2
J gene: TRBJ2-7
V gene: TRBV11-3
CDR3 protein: CASSSKRGSSYEQYF
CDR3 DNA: TGTGCCAGCAGCTCCAAGCGGGGAAGCTCCTACGAGCAGTACTTC